This TCR beta chain was captured by sequencing in a study of shared clonotypes between healthy human individuals (dated by TCRdb to about 2020). Regarding the complete study: Three men and a couple of women, aged 18 to 49 years, made up the cohort. Libraries were prepared and TCR repertoires were sequenced by different laboratories using diverse techniques, in order to increase sequencing depth and limit assay-specific biases. For each donor, CD4 naive and CD4 memory were each run on three plates, CD8 naive on two plates, and CD8 memory on one plate. Leukapheresis yielded between about 0.85 and 9 billion PBMCs per donor. To estimate repertoire size and how much clonotypes are shared between individuals, the study performed deep sequencing of blood TCR repertoires from roughly five healthy adults. The paper as a whole reports these results and caveats: Estimated clonotype richness was generally larger for naive than for memory subsets. Rarefaction of sorted-subset datasets indicated incomplete sequencing despite the large sequencing depth. Because the study included a small number of donors, the genetic and exposure-history diversity represented was limited. Compared with non-shared clonotypes, clonotypes shared by all four sorted-subset donors had higher generation probabilities. Pairwise subsampling indicated that sequencing depth was expected to affect the degree of clonotype sharing among donors. Sampling was restricted to blood, and TCR repertoires in tissues likely differ from the TCR repertoires found in blood. When several donors were compared, the shared fraction of clonotypes was around 5% for naive CD4, approximately 3.3% for naive CD8, roughly 2.3% for memory CD4, and roughly 0.4% for memory CD8.

Using the deep immunoSEQ assay, multiplex PCR amplified TCR CDR3 regions from genomic DNA. Genomic DNA extracted from each cell subset was distributed evenly over all wells of several immunoSEQ 96-well plates, and each plate served as one replicate. For sorted subsets, approximately 190 ng of genomic DNA, equivalent to roughly 30,000 T cell genomes, went into each replicate PCR. Purified libraries were measured with a Qubit 3.0 fluorometer, size-checked on a Bioanalyzer 2100, and measured again with the KAPA Library Quantification kit. Every immunoSEQ 96-well plate was sequenced on a dedicated single-read 150-cycle Illumina NextSeq 550 flow cell. The paper's processing steps were these. Because the immunoSEQ output included only junctional sequences and no quality scores, the filtering could not be the same as the filtering used for full-length reads. Sequences were annotated with PyIR, a Python wrapper for IgBLAST v1.9, using IMGT germline references to assign V/J genes and CDR3. Reads were filtered out if the reads had weak V/J assignments (E-value above 1e-6), no CDR3, stop codons, out-of-frame junctions, or ambiguous translated residues. V3J clonotypes were defined as sequences sharing an identical inferred V gene, J gene, and CDR3 amino acid sequence. To compute the percentage overlap between repertoires, the number of shared unique clonotypes was divided by the size of the smaller repertoire. Three approaches were used to assess repertoire richness: RTK rarefaction, the Chao1 estimator, and Recon v2.1 estimates of unobserved clonotypes. Generation probabilities for all TCRbeta clonotypes obtained by the gDNA method from a handful of donors were computed using OLGA. TCRdb took over this immuneACCESS table, retaining in-frame rearrangements with V and J assigned. Such tables are incomplete; in checked studies, under half of the missing clones stem from an unresolved V gene, and the remainder is unexplained. That table is the source of V, J and clone size, and D and trimming were worked out from the DNA. The sample profile shows 650,000 to 700,000 clones; around 91% of them were found once. The top ten hold 34% of the sample.

For this clone: Its target antigen remains unknown. No base qualities exist here, and no much larger clone lies one base off it.

The donors were healthy, HIV-negative adults who had no recently reported acute infections or vaccinations. Every donor was a Caucasian adult residing in Nashville, Tennessee, USA. The CD8 memory samples were a combination of magnetically selected CD45RO+ cells and CCR7-negative CD45RA+ effector memory (TemRA) cells. Blood was collected by leukapheresis, and PBMCs were isolated by Ficoll-Histopaque density gradient centrifugation and then cryopreserved in liquid nitrogen vapor phase. Purity and quantity of every magnetically sorted T cell population were checked by analytical flow cytometry. From each sorted fraction, genomic DNA was isolated and quantified by UV absorbance on a Nanodrop 2000c. The clonotype was recovered from a man younger than 35 in good health. Some clones in this sample may be carry-over from other donors' samples. Sequenced input: memory CD8+ T cells from PBMCs. Interpreted using the paper, the cell subset or site label stands for: CD45RO+ cells pooled with CCR7-negative TemRA cells.

The DNA sequence is TGCGCCAGCAGCTGGGCTCGGGACCTTATGAACACTGAAGCTTTCTTT. This translates into CASSWARDLMNTEAFF. The rearranged segments are TRBV5-1 and TRBJ1-1; matching of 5 bases hints at TRBD1 as the D gene. There are 16 amino acids in the CDR3, from cysteine to phenylalanine inclusive. The only DNA kept is the CDR3, 48 bases in frame from the first base. Trimming costs V 3 bases and J 0 bases, and their ends lie 15 bases apart. CDR1 SGHRS and CDR2 YFSETQ were looked up in the germline V gene.